These 21 T cell receptor beta chains were sequenced from one sample in a study of shared clonotypes between healthy human individuals. Libraries were prepared by immunoSEQ multiplex PCR; TCRdb keeps only in-frame clonotypes and omits some of them. The repertoire holds roughly 600,000 clones, with nearly 98% as singletons. In the naive CD8 group, cells lacked CD45RO and were positively selected for CCR7, so terminally differentiated effector memory CD45RA+ cells were left out. Specimen: naive CD8+ T cells sorted from blood. The receptors were gathered from a man aged 30 to 39 in good health.

The rearrangement links TRBV9 to TRBJ2-7; 8 bases are a match to TRBD2. The CDR3 contains 14 residues. Germline CDR1 and CDR2: SGDLS and YYNGEE. Trimming removed 4 bases from V and 5 bases from J; junction bases left unmatched: 8. Here the CDR3 reads CASSRAGVLDEQYF. The CDR3 region has the DNA TGTGCCAGCAGCAGAGCGGGAGTCCTAGACGAGCAGTACTTC.

This chain connects TRBV28 to TRBJ2-1, with TRBD1 matching 8 bases. The V gene's germline CDR1 is MDHEN and CDR2 SYDVKM. Unmatched junction bases numbered 3, after V lost 6 bases and J lost 2 bases. CDR3 size: 14 residues. The CDR3 DNA follows: TGTGCCAGCAGGGACAGGGTGACCTACAATGAGCAGTTCTTC. Amino acid sequence: CASRDRVTYNEQFF.

The chain has TRBV27 and TRBJ2-1, with 10 bases matching TRBD2. This CDR3 region has 16 residues. J was trimmed by 8 bases and V by 1 base; bases with no gene match: 8. Germline V lookup: CDR1 MNHEY, CDR2 SMNVEV (reference sequence). CDR3 sequence: CASSLLAGGIIDEQFF. CDR3 sequence (DNA): TGTGCCAGCAGTTTATTAGCGGGAGGTATTATCGATGAGCAGTTCTTC.

The chain has TRBV11-2 and TRBJ2-7, with TRBD2 matching 12 bases. The germline V gene encodes CDR1 SGHAT and CDR2 FQNNGV. Unmatched junction bases numbered 18, after V lost 5 bases and J lost 7 bases. CDR3 length equals 18 residues. The CDR3: CASSAGLAGGDRDEEQYF. The CDR3 DNA reads TGTGCCAGCAGCGCCGGGCTAGCGGGAGGGGATAGGGACGAGGAGCAGTACTTC.

This clone was picked up one time. The chain recombines TRBV29-1 with TRBJ2-7, with TRBD1 identical over 8 bases. This CDR3 contains 12 residues. Looked up from germline, CDR1 is SQVTM and CDR2 is ANQGSEA. V lost 6 bases and J lost 4; bases outside the gene matches: 5. This CDR3 is CSVRGLPYEQYF. In DNA form, the CDR3 reads TGCAGCGTCAGGGGGCTCCCTTACGAGCAGTACTTC.

Notes on this clone: Other DNA sequences in this sample translate to the same CDR3. V gene TRBV29-1 combines with J gene TRBJ2-7, with 7 bases lining up with TRBD1. Germline trimming cut 6 bases from V and 2 bases from J; bases unmatched to any gene: 7. CDR3 length: 13 amino acids. Germline V gene sequence: CDR1 SQVTM, CDR2 ANQGSEA. The CDR3 is CSVGTGETYEQYF. Written as DNA, the CDR3 is TGCAGCGTCGGTACAGGGGAGACCTACGAGCAGTACTTC.

CDR3 amino acids: CASWRSGSLTDTQYF. Here the CDR3 DNA reads TGTGCCAGCTGGCGGAGCGGGAGTCTCACAGATACGCAGTATTTT. The chain links TRBV5-4 to TRBJ2-3, with 8 bases identical to TRBD2. The CDR3 is 15 residues long. CDR1 is SGHNT, CDR2 YYREEE, per germline (reference sequence). J gave up 2 bases and V 7 bases, and 9 bases lay outside the gene matches.

The chain is built from TRBV9 and TRBJ2-2; D uncertain. The CDR3 loop spans 17 amino acids. Deletions cut 5 bases from V and 0 bases from J, with 17 bases between. Germline V gives CDR1 SGDLS, CDR2 YYNGEE. In DNA, the CDR3 is TGTGCCAGCAGTCCCGGGTTGGTGGGCGCGAACACCGGGGAGCTGTTTTTT. Amino acids: CASSPGLVGANTGELFF.

The chain recombines TRBV5-4 with TRBJ1-1; 8 nucleotides line up with TRBD1. V trimming: 2 bases; J trimming: 11 bases; junction bases outside the gene matches: 11. Germline V gene data show CDR1 as SGHNT and CDR2 as YYREEE (reference sequence). The CDR3 is 14 residues long. CDR3 coding DNA: TGTGCCAGCAGCTTCGGGACAGGAGGATTCGGGGCTTTCTTT. Its translation is CASSFGTGGFGAFF.

The chain uses TRBV7-8 and TRBJ2-5; D ambiguous. Trimming left V 1 base short and J 4 bases short, with 10 bases between. Germline CDR1 and CDR2: SGHVS and FQNEAQ. This CDR3 comprises 14 residues. CDR3 bases: TGTGCCAGCAGCTTAGGGGTACAGTCAGAGACCCAGTACTTC. Translation gives CASSLGVQSETQYF.

The rearrangement links TRBV6-6 to TRBJ2-3; 7 bases fit TRBD1. The CDR3 sequence is 14 residues long. V dropped 2 bases and J dropped 3; count of bases not matched to a gene: 2. The germline gives CDR1 MNHNY, CDR2 SVGAGI (reference sequence). CDR3 DNA: TGTGCCAGCAGTTACAGGGGGCGGACAGATACGCAGTATTTT. It translates to CASSYRGRTDTQYF.

V usage is TRBV6-6 and J usage is TRBJ1-1, with D tentatively TRBD1 (6 bases). The CDR3 is 14 residues long. Trimming removed 5 bases from V and 6 bases from J, with 16 bases in between. The germline V gene has CDR1 MNHNY and CDR2 SVGAGI (reference sequence). The CDR3 region is CASSGSTGLAEAFF. For the CDR3, the DNA is TGTGCCAGCAGTGGCTCAACAGGGCTCGCTGAAGCTTTCTTT.

The V call is TRBV11-2, the J call TRBJ2-7; D gene uncertain. The CDR3 has 14 amino acids. Germline loops: CDR1 SGHAT, CDR2 FQNNGV. V was trimmed by 2 bases and J by 0 bases, leaving 8 bases between them. CDR3 loop: CASSLPRPSYEQYF. The CDR3 DNA reads TGTGCCAGCAGCTTACCTCGGCCCTCCTACGAGCAGTACTTC.

The gene calls are TRBV6-1 and TRBJ1-1, with D possibly TRBD1 on 5 matching bases. Trimming removed 4 bases from V and 7 bases from J, with 16 bases in between. The CDR3 consists of 14 residues. The germline CDR1 and CDR2 sequences are MNHNS and SASEGT. The CDR3 DNA sequence: TGTGCCAGCAGTGTGCGGGGCCCAACCTTTGAAGCTTTCTTT. Its protein is CASSVRGPTFEAFF.

This clone appeared once. The chain recombines TRBV29-1 with TRBJ2-3; D gene uncertain. The CDR3 contains 11 residues. The germline CDR1 and CDR2 sequences are SQVTM and ANQGSEA. V lost 4 bases, J lost 6 bases, and 8 bases lay in between. This chain's CDR3 is CSVAETDTQYF. CDR3 coding DNA: TGCAGCGTTGCTGAGACGGATACGCAGTATTTT.

This chain uses TRBV2 with TRBJ2-3; 11 bases agree with TRBD2. This CDR3 region has 16 residues. Trimming took 4 bases from V and 2 from J; bases not matched to a gene: 5. The germline gives CDR1 SNHLY, CDR2 FYNNEI. CDR3 loop: CASSALTSGTTDTQYF. The CDR3 DNA reads as TGTGCCAGCAGTGCCCTGACTAGCGGGACCACAGATACGCAGTATTTT.

The chain links TRBV5-1 to TRBJ2-5, with 7 bases matching TRBD2. V was pared by 4 bases and J by 0 bases, with 6 bases of the junction left unmatched. The CDR3 has 15 residues. Germline-derived CDR1 and CDR2 are SGHRS and YFSETQ. The CDR3 coding sequence is TGCGCCAGCAGCCTACTCGGGACTAACCAAGAGACCCAGTACTTC. It encodes CASSLLGTNQETQYF. Full variable domain (remainder filled in from reference TRBV5-1 and TRBJ2-5): KAGVTQTPRYLIKTRGQQVTLSCSPISGHRSVSWYQQTPGQGLQFLFEYFSETQRNKGNFPGRFSGRQFSNSRSEMNVSTLELGDSALYLCASSLLGTNQETQYFGPGTRLLVL.

This chain joins TRBV7-6 and TRBJ1-2, with D perhaps matching TRBD1 (5 bases). The V gene lost 3 bases and the J gene lost 7 bases, with 12 bases spanning the gap. The CDR3 covers 13 residues. Germline V gene lookup returns CDR1 SGHVS and CDR2 FNYEAQ. The CDR3 here is CASSFSRVAGYTF. The CDR3 coding sequence is TGTGCCAGCAGCTTCTCCAGGGTAGCTGGCTACACCTTC. Variable domain in full (rest from reference TRBV7-6 and TRBJ1-2): GAGVSQSPRYKVTKRGQDVALRCDPISGHVSLYWYRQALGQGPEFLTYFNYEAQQDKSGLPNDRFSAERPEGSISTLTIQRTEQRDSAMYRCASSFSRVAGYTFGSGTRLTVV.

The rearrangement joins TRBV14 to TRBJ2-7; 10 bases fit TRBD2. CDR3 length: 15 amino acids. V lost 3 bases and J lost 3; bases outside the gene matches: 5. Looked up from germline, CDR1 is SGHDN and CDR2 is FVKESK. CDR3 protein: CASSQLGLAYYEQYF. The CDR3 coding sequence is TGTGCCAGCAGCCAGCTGGGACTAGCGTACTACGAGCAGTACTTC.

The genes are TRBV7-3 and TRBJ1-1, with 8 positions matching TRBD1. V lost 2 bases and J lost 1; bases outside the gene matches: 3. The CDR3 is 15 amino acids. CDR1 and CDR2 from the germline V gene are SGHTA and FQGTGA. The CDR3 reads CASSLAGQGNTEAFF. In nucleotides, the CDR3 is TGTGCCAGCAGCTTAGCAGGACAGGGGAACACTGAAGCTTTCTTT.

This chain connects TRBV28 to TRBJ1-1; D remains unclear. CDR1 is MDHEN, CDR2 SYDVKM, per germline. CDR3 size: 12 residues. Trimming pared 5 bases from V and 4 bases from J, leaving 8 bases between. The CDR3 sequence: CASSVPLTEAFF. The CDR3 nucleotides read TGTGCCAGCAGTGTACCGCTCACTGAAGCTTTCTTT.